Listed below are T cell receptor beta chains from one sample, sequenced in a study of sequential checkpoint blockade in melanoma. TCRdb's copy holds only in-frame clones and misses some; the assay was immunoSEQ multiplex PCR. The sample yields about 11,000 clones, roughly 80% seen once. This material consisted of CD8+ T cells sorted from blood (inferred from file names), taken from a patient given nivolumab and ipilimumab in sequence. Receptors originate from a human donor with melanoma. The CDR3 runs from the conserved cysteine through the conserved F or W. D genes are given only for firm matches. Clone size is not always given. Where it is, it says once, few, many or a class for expanded clones.

D gene	clone size	V gene	J gene	CDR3 DNA	CDR3 protein
NA	NA	TRBV30	TRBJ2-7	TGTGCCTGGAGTAAACTAGCTCGCGAGCAGTACTTC	CAWSKLAREQYF
NA	NA	TRBV11-3	TRBJ2-4	TGTGCCAGCAGCCCCCGGTCCCCAGGTAAACTAGCCAAAAACATTCAGTACTTC	CASSPRSPGKLAKNIQYF
TRBD2	NA	TRBV30	TRBJ2-7	TGTGCCTGGGGGGAGGCTAGCGGGATTAGCGAGCAGTACTTC	CAWGEASGISEQYF
NA	few	TRBV7-2	TRBJ1-5	TGTGCCAGCAGCTTAGTGTACAATAGCAATCAGCCCCAGCATTTT	CASSLVYNSNQPQHF
NA	NA	TRBV18	TRBJ1-3	TGTGCCAGCTTTGGGACATTCGACTCTGGAAACACCATATATTTT	CASFGTFDSGNTIYF
TRBD1	NA	TRBV27	TRBJ2-3	TGTGCCAGCGGCTTTAAGGACAGGGCGGGAGATACGCAGTATTTT	CASGFKDRAGDTQYF
TRBD2	NA	TRBV13	TRBJ2-7	TGTGCCAGCAGGGTTCGGGGGGGCGACGAGCAGTACTTC	CASRVRGGDEQYF
TRBD1	NA	TRBV28	TRBJ2-3	TGTGCCAGCAGTTTCAGGGGGACAGATACGCAGTATTTT	CASSFRGTDTQYF
NA	once	TRBV12-2	TRBJ2-2	NA	CASRLVGSGSFTGELFF
TRBD2	NA	TRBV6-5	TRBJ2-3	TGTGCCAGCAAACTTAGCGGGATTGGCGGTGATACGCAGTATTTT	CASKLSGIGGDTQYF
TRBD2	NA	TRBV27	TRBJ2-1	TGTGCCAGCAGTCCCGGACTAGCGGGAGGTGAGCAGTTCTTC	CASSPGLAGGEQFF
TRBD2	NA	TRBV7-4	TRBJ2-1	TGTGCCAGCAGCCCCAAGACTAGCGGGATGTACAATGAGCAGTTCTTC	CASSPKTSGMYNEQFF
TRBD1	NA	TRBV25-1	TRBJ1-4	TGTGCCAGCAGTGAATATGGTACAGGGGCAACTAATGAAAAACTGTTTTTT	CASSEYGTGATNEKLFF
TRBD1	NA	TRBV5-4	TRBJ2-2	TGTGCCAGCAGTCTAGGAGTAAGGACGGGACAGGCCGGGGAGCTGTTTTTT	CASSLGVRTGQAGELFF
NA	NA	TRBV19	TRBJ2-7	TGTGCCAGTAGTATAACCGGCCAGGGCTTCTACGAGCAGTACTTC	CASSITGQGFYEQYF
NA	NA	TRBV30	TRBJ2-5	TGTGCCTGGAGGGGGACTGGCCAGGAGACCCAGTACTTC	CAWRGTGQETQYF
TRBD2	NA	TRBV7-6	TRBJ2-5	TGTGCCAGCAGCTCGAGAGGTGCTAGCGGGAGAGGAAAAGAGACCCAGTACTTC	CASSSRGASGRGKETQYF
NA	NA	TRBV27	TRBJ1-2	TGTGCCAGCAGTCCTTTTGGACAGCGCTTCTATGGCTACACCTTC	CASSPFGQRFYGYTF
TRBD2	once	TRBV27	TRBJ2-1	TGTGCCAGCAGTTTATTAAGGACTAGCGGGGGTGGGGGTGAGCAGTTCTTC	CASSLLRTSGGGGEQFF
NA	NA	TRBV4-1	TRBJ1-6	TGCGCCAGCGGCCAAACCAGCCGGGTCCCCCCCTCGCCCCTCCACTTT	CASGQTSRVPPSPLHF
NA	few	TRBV28	TRBJ1-4	TGTGCCAGCAGTCCAGGGTTTGGGAGGGGAAAACTGTTTTTT	CASSPGFGRGKLFF
NA	NA	TRBV27	TRBJ2-7	TGTGCCGGCAGTGGTGCGACTACTACCTACGAGCAGTACTTC	CAGSGATTTYEQYF
TRBD1	few	TRBV19	TRBJ2-7	TGTGCAGTGGGGCCGGGACAGGGTTTATACGAGCAGTACTTC	CAVGPGQGLYEQYF
NA	NA	TRBV27	TRBJ1-5	TGTGCCAGCAGTTTCCCAGGGTTGCCCCAGCATTTT	CASSFPGLPQHF